A single sample is the source of the 15 T cell receptor beta chains below, sequenced in a study of blood T cell repertoires in COVID-19. TCRdb's copy holds only in-frame clones and misses some; the assay was immunoSEQ multiplex PCR. The sample lists about 200,000 clones; around four fifths were seen once. The sequencing sample was made of PBMCs or T cells enriched from blood (not recorded which). The receptors here all came from a man aged 40-49 years who had recovered from COVID-19.

This clone was observed at least ten times. The rearrangement links TRBV4-2 to TRBJ2-7; 8 positions match TRBD2. The junction had 8 bases not matched to a gene; V was cut back by 0 bases and J by 1 base. CDR3 length equals 17 residues. CDR1 LGHNA and CDR2 YNFKEQ come from the germline V gene. CDR3 amino acids: CASSQDLLAGGSYEQYV. In DNA form, the CDR3 reads TGTGCCAGCAGCCAAGATCTCCTAGCGGGTGGTTCCTACGAGCAGTACGTC.

This rearrangement joins TRBV7-2 to TRBJ1-2; possibly TRBD1 for D (6 bases). The germline V gene has CDR1 SGHTA and CDR2 FQGNSA. V was trimmed by 5 bases and J by 4 bases, leaving 8 bases between them. The CDR3 runs 12 residues. CDR3 coding DNA: TGTGCCAGCAGCCTACAGGGCTATGGCTACACCTTC. It yields the protein CASSLQGYGYTF. Supplemented by reference TRBV7-2 and TRBJ1-2, the full variable domain reads GAGVSQSPSNKVTEKGKDVELRCDPISGHTALYWYRQSLGQGLEFLIYFQGNSAPDKSGLPSDRFSAERTGGSVSTLTIQRTQQEDSAVYLCASSLQGYGYTFGSGTRLTVV.

The chain combines TRBV24-1 with TRBJ2-1, with D maybe TRBD1 (6 bases). Germline V gene data show CDR1 as KGHDR and CDR2 as SFDVKD. The germline V and J ends were trimmed by 7 bases and 7 bases, with 10 bases remaining between them. The CDR3 is 12 residues long. CDR3 DNA: TGTGCCACCAGCCCAGGGGAGAATGAGCAGTTCTTC. Translation gives CATSPGENEQFF.

The chain carries TRBV6-4 and TRBJ1-1; no definite D call. The V and J ends lost 0 bases and 5 bases respectively, with 10 bases between them. The CDR3 covers 14 residues. Germline V gene lookup returns CDR1 MRHNA and CDR2 SNTAGT. CDR3 bases: TGTGCCAGCAGTGACTCGAACCGCGAGACTGAAGCTTTCTTT. Translating it yields CASSDSNRETEAFF.

J is TRBJ2-1 and V is TRBV7-6; D may be TRBD1 (6 bases). Trimming took off 5 bases at V and 1 base at J, with 15 bases between the two ends. The CDR3 is 16 residues long. Germline V gene lookup returns CDR1 SGHVS and CDR2 FNYEAQ. The CDR3 region is CASSLGQPPSYNEQFF. CDR3 in DNA: TGTGCCAGCAGCCTAGGACAGCCCCCTTCCTACAATGAGCAGTTCTTC.

This sequence joins TRBV7-3 and TRBJ2-1, with 9 bases that match TRBD2. CDR3 length: 16 residues. Germline CDR1 is SGHTA and CDR2 is FQGTGA. V lost 2 bases to trimming and J lost 0 bases; unmatched junction nucleotides: 2. The CDR3 sequence: CASSLGGRGSYNEQFF. The CDR3 region has the DNA TGTGCCAGCAGCTTAGGCGGGAGGGGCTCCTACAATGAGCAGTTCTTC.

This chain connects TRBV20-1 to TRBJ2-1; 11 positions agree with TRBD1. The CDR3 is 11 amino acids. The germline CDR1 and CDR2 sequences are DFQATT and SNEGSKA (reference sequence). Trimming at V came to 6 bases and at J to 9 bases, leaving 1 base not matched to a gene. The CDR3 region has the DNA TGCAGTGCGGGACAGGGGGGTGAGCAGTTCTTC. Its translation: CSAGQGGEQFF.

The rearrangement uses TRBV21-1 and TRBJ2-7; the table's D call, TRBD1, was not checked against the DNA. TRBV21-1 is given as a pseudogene. This CDR3 comprises 21 residues. The CDR3 DNA follows: TGTGCCAGCAGCAGTTTAGATCCCGGGACAGGGGGCCCCTGGAGAAGTTACGAGCAGTACGTC. This codes for CASSSLDPGTGGPWRSYEQYV.

This chain joins TRBV28 and TRBJ1-3, with D unresolved. There are 15 residues in the CDR3. V was shortened by 3 bases and J by 0 bases, with 9 bases between the two germline ends. Germline V gives CDR1 MDHEN, CDR2 SYDVKM. The DNA for the CDR3 is TGTGCCAGCAGTTTGCAGATAAGCTCTGGAAACACCATATATTTT. It codes for CASSLQISSGNTIYF.

The chain couples TRBV15 to TRBJ1-2; no firm D call. From germline, CDR1 is LNHNV and CDR2 YYDKDF (reference sequence). V was shortened by 4 bases and J by 3 bases, with 15 bases between the two germline ends. The CDR3 totals 15 residues. CDR3 nucleotide sequence: TGTGCCACCAGCAAACAAGGCGGCGGTGACTATGGCTACACCTTC. Translating gives CATSKQGGGDYGYTF.

CDR3 in amino acids: CASSILRGRVETQYF. The CDR3 DNA reads as TGTGCCAGTAGTATATTAAGAGGCAGGGTTGAGACCCAGTACTTC. The V gene is TRBV19, the J gene TRBJ2-5, with D possibly TRBD1 on 5 matching bases. Looked up from germline, CDR1 is LNHDA and CDR2 is SQIVND (reference sequence). The CDR3 spans 15 residues. Trimming took 2 bases from V and 5 from J, leaving 15 bases between them.

CDR3 sequence: CASSMDPQGTQPQHF. The CDR3 nucleotides are TGTGCCAGTAGTATGGATCCACAGGGAACTCAGCCCCAGCATTTT. The rearrangement uses TRBV19 and TRBJ1-5; D is possibly TRBD1 (6 bases). V was pared by 3 bases and J by 6 bases, with 15 bases between. Germline V gene lookup returns CDR1 LNHDA and CDR2 SQIVND (reference sequence). The CDR3 extends over 15 amino acids.

The chain combines TRBV19 with TRBJ1-1; D is unresolved. The V gene's germline CDR1 is LNHDA and CDR2 SQIVND (reference sequence). Trimming took off 3 bases at V and 0 bases at J, with 8 bases between the two ends. CDR3 length: 14 residues. CDR3 sequence reads: CASSILYMNTEAFF. CDR3 nucleotide sequence: TGTGCCAGTAGTATTTTATACATGAACACTGAAGCTTTCTTT. The variable domain in full, with the rest retrieved from reference TRBV19 and TRBJ1-1, is DGGITQSPKYLFRKEGQNVTLSCEQNLNHDAMYWYRQDPGQGLRLIYYSQIVNDFQKGDIAEGYSVSREKKESFPLTVTSAQKNPTAFYLCASSILYMNTEAFFGQGTRLTVV.

This clone has a single count. The chain uses TRBV9 and TRBJ2-2; D gene uncertain. Germline values: CDR1 SGDLS, CDR2 YYNGEE. V was clipped by 6 bases and J by 3 bases, with 12 bases between them. This CDR3 spans 14 amino acids. Here the CDR3 DNA reads TGTGCCAGCAATTCGCGGATAGACACCGGGGAGCTGTTTTTT. It translates to CASNSRIDTGELFF.

The chain employs TRBV19 and TRBJ2-3, with a tentative D call TRBD1 (6 bases). The CDR3 length is 13 residues. V was clipped by 5 bases and J by 4 bases, with 10 bases between them. The V gene's germline CDR1 is LNHDA and CDR2 SQIVND (reference sequence). The CDR3 bases are TGTGCCAGTAGTCGGCCAGGGGCAGATACGCAGTATTTT. Its protein is CASSRPGADTQYF.